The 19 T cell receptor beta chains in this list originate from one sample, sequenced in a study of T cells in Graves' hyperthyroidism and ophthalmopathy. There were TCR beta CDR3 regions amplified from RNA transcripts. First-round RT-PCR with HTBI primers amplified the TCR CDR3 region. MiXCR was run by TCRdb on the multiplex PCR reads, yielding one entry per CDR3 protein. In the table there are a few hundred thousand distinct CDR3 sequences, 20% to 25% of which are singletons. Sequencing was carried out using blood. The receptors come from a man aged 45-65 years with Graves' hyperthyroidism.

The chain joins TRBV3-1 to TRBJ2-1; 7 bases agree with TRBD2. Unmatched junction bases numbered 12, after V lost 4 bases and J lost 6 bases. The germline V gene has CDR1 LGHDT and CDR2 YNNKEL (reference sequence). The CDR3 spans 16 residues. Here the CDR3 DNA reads TGTGCCAGCAGCCCAAGCGGGACGATGGCCCTCAATGAGCAGTTCTTC. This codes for CASSPSGTMALNEQFF.

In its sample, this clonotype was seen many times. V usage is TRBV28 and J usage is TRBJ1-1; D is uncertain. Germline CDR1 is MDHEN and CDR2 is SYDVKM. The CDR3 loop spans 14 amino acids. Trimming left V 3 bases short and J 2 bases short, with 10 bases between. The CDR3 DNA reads TGTGCCAGCAGTTTGGTAGGCATAAACACTGAAGCTTTCTTT. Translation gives CASSLVGINTEAFF.

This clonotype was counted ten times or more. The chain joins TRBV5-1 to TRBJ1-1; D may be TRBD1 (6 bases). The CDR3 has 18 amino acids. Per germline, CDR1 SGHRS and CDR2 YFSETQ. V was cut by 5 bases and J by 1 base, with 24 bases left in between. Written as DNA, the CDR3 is TGCGCCAGCAGGTACACAGGGTTATCGTCTGATCGGAACACTGAAGCTTTCTTT. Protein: CASRYTGLSSDRNTEAFF.

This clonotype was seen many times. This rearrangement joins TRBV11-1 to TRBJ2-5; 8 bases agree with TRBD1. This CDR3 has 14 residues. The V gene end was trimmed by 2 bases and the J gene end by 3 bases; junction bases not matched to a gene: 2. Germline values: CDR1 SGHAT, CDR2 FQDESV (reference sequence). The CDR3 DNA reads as TGTGCCAGCAGCTTACTGGGACAGGAAGAGACCCAGTACTTC. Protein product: CASSLLGQEETQYF. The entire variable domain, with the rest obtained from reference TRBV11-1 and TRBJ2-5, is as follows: EAEVAQSPRYKITEKSQAVAFWCDPISGHATLYWYRQILGQGPELLVQFQDESVVDDSQLPKDRFSAERLKGVDSTLKIQPAELGDSAMYLCASSLLGQEETQYFGPGTRLLVL.

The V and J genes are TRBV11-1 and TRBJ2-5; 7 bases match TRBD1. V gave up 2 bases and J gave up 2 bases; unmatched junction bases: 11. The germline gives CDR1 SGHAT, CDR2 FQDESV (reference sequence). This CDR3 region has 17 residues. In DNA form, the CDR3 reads TGTGCCAGCAGCTTACTGGGACAGACCCGCACGCAAGAGACCCAGTACTTC. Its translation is CASSLLGQTRTQETQYF.

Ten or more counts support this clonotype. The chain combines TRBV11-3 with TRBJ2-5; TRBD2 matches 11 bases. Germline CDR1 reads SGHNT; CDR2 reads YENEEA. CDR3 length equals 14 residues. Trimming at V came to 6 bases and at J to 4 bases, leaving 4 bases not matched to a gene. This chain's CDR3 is CASRPGLAGETQYF. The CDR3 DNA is TGTGCCAGCAGGCCAGGACTAGCGGGAGAGACCCAGTACTTC.

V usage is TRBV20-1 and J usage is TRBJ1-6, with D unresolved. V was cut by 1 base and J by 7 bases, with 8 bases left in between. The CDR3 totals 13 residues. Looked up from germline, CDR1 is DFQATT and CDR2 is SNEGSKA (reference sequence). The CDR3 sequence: CSARAGENSPLHF. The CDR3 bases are TGCAGTGCTAGAGCCGGCGAGAATTCACCCCTCCACTTT.

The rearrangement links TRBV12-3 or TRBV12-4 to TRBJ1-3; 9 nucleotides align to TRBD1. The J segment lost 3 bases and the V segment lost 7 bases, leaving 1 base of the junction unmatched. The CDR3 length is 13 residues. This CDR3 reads CASNRGRGNTIYF. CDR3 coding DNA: TGTGCCAGCAACAGGGGGCGTGGAAACACCATATATTTT.

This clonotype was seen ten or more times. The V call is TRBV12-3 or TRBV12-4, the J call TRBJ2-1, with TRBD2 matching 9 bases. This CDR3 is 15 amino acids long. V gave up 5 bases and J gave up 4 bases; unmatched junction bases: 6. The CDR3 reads CASSPPLAGYNEQFF. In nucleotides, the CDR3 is TGTGCCAGCAGTCCCCCCCTAGCGGGATACAATGAGCAGTTCTTC.

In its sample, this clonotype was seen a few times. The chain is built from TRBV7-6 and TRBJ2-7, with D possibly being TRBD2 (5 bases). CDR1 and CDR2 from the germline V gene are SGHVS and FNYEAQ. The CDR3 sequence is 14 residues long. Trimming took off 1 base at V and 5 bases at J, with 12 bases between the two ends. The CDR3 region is CASSLVLRGNEQYF. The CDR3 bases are TGTGCCAGCAGCTTAGTTTTACGAGGGAACGAGCAGTACTTC.

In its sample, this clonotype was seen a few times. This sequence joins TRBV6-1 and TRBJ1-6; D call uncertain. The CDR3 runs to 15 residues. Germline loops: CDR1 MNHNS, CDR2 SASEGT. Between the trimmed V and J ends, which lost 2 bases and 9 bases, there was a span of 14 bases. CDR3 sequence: CASSELRSSGSPLHF. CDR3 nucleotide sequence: TGTGCCAGCAGTGAACTCCGATCTTCCGGTTCACCCCTCCACTTT.

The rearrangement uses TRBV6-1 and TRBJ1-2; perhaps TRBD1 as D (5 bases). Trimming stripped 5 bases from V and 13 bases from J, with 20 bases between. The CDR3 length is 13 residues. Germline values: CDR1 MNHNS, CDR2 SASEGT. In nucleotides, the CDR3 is TGTGCCAGCAGTAGGGACCCCGACTCATCCTGCACCTTC. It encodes CASSRDPDSSCTF.

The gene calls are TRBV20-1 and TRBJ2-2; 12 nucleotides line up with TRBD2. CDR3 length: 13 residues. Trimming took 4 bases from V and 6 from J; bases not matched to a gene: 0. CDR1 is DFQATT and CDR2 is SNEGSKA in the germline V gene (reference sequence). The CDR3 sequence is CSATSGRAGELFF. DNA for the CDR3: TGCAGTGCTACTAGCGGGAGGGCCGGGGAGCTGTTTTTT.

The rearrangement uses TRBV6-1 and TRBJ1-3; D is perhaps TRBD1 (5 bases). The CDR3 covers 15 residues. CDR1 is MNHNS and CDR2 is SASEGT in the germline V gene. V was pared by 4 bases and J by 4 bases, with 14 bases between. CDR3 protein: CASSALDSGGNTIYF. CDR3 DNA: TGTGCCAGCAGTGCCCTCGACAGCGGAGGAAACACCATATATTTT.

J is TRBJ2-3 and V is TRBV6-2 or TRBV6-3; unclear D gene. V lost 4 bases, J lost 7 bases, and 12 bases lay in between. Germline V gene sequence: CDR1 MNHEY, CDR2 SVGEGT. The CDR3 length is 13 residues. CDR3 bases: TGTGCCAGCAGTTCCACCCGGCAAAATACGCAGTATTTT. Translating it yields CASSSTRQNTQYF.

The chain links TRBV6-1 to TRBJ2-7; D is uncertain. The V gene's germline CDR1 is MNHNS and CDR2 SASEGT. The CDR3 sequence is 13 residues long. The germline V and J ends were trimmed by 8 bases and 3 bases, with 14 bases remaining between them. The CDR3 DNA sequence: TGTGCCAGCCGCCTACAGACTGTCTACGAGCAGTACTTC. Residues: CASRLQTVYEQYF.

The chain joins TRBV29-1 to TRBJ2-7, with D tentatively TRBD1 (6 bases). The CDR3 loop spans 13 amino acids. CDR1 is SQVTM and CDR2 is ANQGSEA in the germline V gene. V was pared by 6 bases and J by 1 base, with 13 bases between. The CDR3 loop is CSVDGDTSYEQYF. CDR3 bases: TGCAGCGTAGACGGGGACACTTCCTACGAGCAGTACTTC.

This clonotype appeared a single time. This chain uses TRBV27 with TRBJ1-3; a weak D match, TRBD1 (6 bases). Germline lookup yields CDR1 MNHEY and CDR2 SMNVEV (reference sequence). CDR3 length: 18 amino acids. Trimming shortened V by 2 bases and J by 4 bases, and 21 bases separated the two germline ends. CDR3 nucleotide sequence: TGTGCCAGCAGTTTAGGGGGCCCCACCGGGACGCGAGGAAACACCATATATTTT. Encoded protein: CASSLGGPTGTRGNTIYF.

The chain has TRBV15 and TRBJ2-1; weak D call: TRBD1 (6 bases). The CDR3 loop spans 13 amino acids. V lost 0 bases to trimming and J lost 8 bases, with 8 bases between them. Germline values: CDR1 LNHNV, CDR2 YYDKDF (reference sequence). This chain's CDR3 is CATSRDGGDEQFF. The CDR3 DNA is TGTGCCACCAGCAGAGATGGGGGCGATGAGCAGTTCTTC.